This TCR beta chain was retrieved from a study of blood T cells in healthy people across ages (dated by TCRdb to 2014 to 2015). Describing the broader study: In model experiments, template switching captured about one uniquely barcoded TCR beta cDNA molecule for every two T cells. Using deep sequencing normalized with unique cDNA molecular identifiers, the study measured how TCR beta repertoire diversity changes with age. Four age groups were formed from the donors: young (average approximately 15 years), middle-aged (roughly 38), aged (under 70) and long-lived (82). To avoid experimental bias, donors of different ages were spread randomly across the sequencing lanes. For two donors (one aged 18 to 29 and one aged 80 or older), the study analyzed two additional independent replicas of 1 million unique cDNA reads from the same blood draw.

The approximately 40 donors, aged about 6 to 95 years, were systemically healthy Caucasian individuals from Russia. Each donor gave around 9.5 milliliters of peripheral blood, collected into EDTA-treated Vacutainer tubes. PBMCs were isolated by Ficoll-Paque density-gradient centrifugation, with at least 7 million obtained per sample. Total RNA, at least 6 micrograms per sample, was extracted from PBMCs with Trizol reagent. Naive CD45RAhigh/CD27high T cell percentages were measured by flow cytometry on a PBMC aliquot from every donor. Remarks on this clonotype: Its antigen is currently not known. No base-level quality is on record; no much larger clone is a single base apart.

Looking up the germline V gene (reference sequence) yields CDR1 DFQATT and CDR2 SNEGSKA. The junction shows trimming of 7 bases on V and 5 bases on J, plus 8 bases between the germline ends. The CDR3 covers 11 residues, taking in both the cysteine and the phenylalanine. The read is trimmed to its CDR3 DNA, 33 bases read in frame from base 1. The paper's findings and limits, for the study overall: Total diversity estimates from one million sequenced T cells were considered lower bounds and underestimates. Donor CMV infection status was unknown, potentially confounding age-related changes in expanded clonotypes. Observed TCR beta diversity per million T cells fell roughly linearly with age, and a significant reduction was already apparent by age roughly 40. Bulk unsorted PBMC profiling prevented conclusive comparison of naive and antigen-experienced compartments. Compared with the aged group, the long-lived group had more naive CD4+ T cells, fewer expanded clones and increased TCR diversity, suggesting age selection. A strong correlation was found between observed TCR beta diversity and the percentage of naive T cells measured by flow cytometry.

Libraries were built with 5' RACE. Sequencer: Illumina HiSeq 2500. A second roughly 6 to 12 cycle PCR used a sample-barcoded 5' primer and a J-beta primer mix. A template-switch 5' adaptor carrying 12 random nucleotides introduced a unique molecular identifier onto each TCR beta cDNA molecule. Each sample yielded at least 3 million CDR3-containing paired-end reads. All of the RNA was converted into first-strand cDNA using the Mint cDNA synthesis kit, with a TRBC-specific oligonucleotide serving as the primer. All cDNA was treated with uracil-DNA glycosylase and then went through a first 18-cycle PCR with the universal primers M1SS and BC2_uni_R. The paper's processing steps were these. For normalization, 1 million high-quality reads were randomly selected from each sample, with every read carrying a distinct molecular identifier. Reads sharing molecular identifiers were discarded rather than binned into consensus sequences. MiTCR, run with a Q25 quality threshold and the strictest error-elimination algorithm, handled CDR3 identification, clonotype clustering and error correction. Lower-bound total TCR beta diversity was estimated with a nonparametric unseen species model using Euler transformation. In TCRdb, the public reads were trimmed at Q25 with fastp and aligned with MiXCR, with productive beta chains retained. Rows are combined by CDR3 protein, so each entry shows the most common genes and DNA. TCRdb, not the authors, supplied the V and J calls. The sample table contains about 730,000 distinct CDR3 sequences; only one count was recorded for approximately 39% of them. In total, the top ten clones hold 20% of the sample.

The sequenced sample was blood. The rearrangement combines TRBV20-1 with TRBJ2-2, with TRBD1 perhaps the D gene, on 5 matching bases. This TCR was sampled from a woman aged 55-69 years in good health. The DNA sequence reads TGCAGTGGTTCAGGGACCGGGGAGCTGTTTTTT. It encodes CSGSGTGELFF.